The 10 T cell receptor beta chains reported below all come from one sample, sequenced in a study of kidney transplant recipient with SARS-CoV-2 infection. TCRdb redid the calling of the reads with MiXCR, one entry per CDR3 protein. The table has roughly 230,000 distinct CDR3 sequences, under 30% seen once. The starting material was a blood sample, obtained at baseline and between days 110 and 120 from a kidney transplant recipient. The receptors come from a young adult male patient who had COVID-19 and was a kidney transplant recipient. Some T cells may originate from the graft donor.

This clonotype was recorded at least ten times. This chain uses TRBV3-1 with TRBJ1-1; D gene unclear. The germline gives CDR1 LGHDT, CDR2 YNNKEL (reference sequence). Deletions cut 5 bases from V and 4 bases from J, with 23 bases between. This CDR3 contains 17 residues. CDR3 DNA sequence: TGTGCCAGCAGCGATGGACGTCCCATTTCAATTCGCACTGAAGCTTTCTTT. Its translation is CASSDGRPISIRTEAFF.

This clonotype was seen only a few times. A much larger clone differs by one base, so this may be a read error. This sequence joins TRBV19 and TRBJ2-7, with D possibly being TRBD2 (6 bases). Trimming shortened V by 8 bases and J by 1 base, and 18 bases separated the two germline ends. Germline loops: CDR1 LNHDA, CDR2 SQIVND (reference sequence). This CDR3 comprises 15 residues. CDR3 in amino acids: CASGTPSGDSYEQYF. The CDR3 nucleotides read TGTGCCAGTGGTACCCCCTCGGGGGATTCCTACGAGCAGTACTTC.

Comment on this clonotype: A single base separates this from a much larger clone, so it may be a read error. The chain uses TRBV6-5 and TRBJ1-2, with unresolved D. The germline CDR1 and CDR2 sequences are MNHEY and SVGAGI. V was clipped by 5 bases and J by 4 bases, with 23 bases between them. The CDR3 is 17 residues long. The CDR3, as DNA: TGTGCCAGCAGTGGTTCTTGCCCTATGCGAAAGACCTATGGCTACACCTTC. As protein: CASSGSCPMRKTYGYTF.

This clonotype was detected only once. Since a much larger clone is just one base distant, this may be a read error. The CDR3 does not end in the conserved phenylalanine or tryptophan, so this is likely a read error. This chain uses TRBV3-1 with TRBJ1-1; D gene ambiguous. Trimming pared 5 bases from V and 4 bases from J, leaving 23 bases between. The CDR3 loop spans 17 amino acids. Germline V gives CDR1 LGHDT, CDR2 YNNKEL (reference sequence). CDR3 DNA: TGTGCCAGCAGCGTACAATTTCCCATTTCAATTCGCACTGAAGCTTTCTCT. It translates to CASSVQFPISIRTEAFS.

In its sample, this clonotype was seen many times. This chain connects TRBV29-1 to TRBJ2-7; 7 bases agree with TRBD2. The V gene's germline CDR1 is SQVTM and CDR2 ANQGSEA. The CDR3 is 12 amino acids. With V trimmed by 7 bases and J by 5 bases, 8 bases remained unmatched. CDR3 region: CSAGLGGNEQYF. CDR3 coding DNA: TGCAGCGCAGGACTAGGAGGAAACGAGCAGTACTTC.

Note on this clonotype: It may be a read error: a sequence one base away is much more abundant. The V and J genes are TRBV15 and TRBJ1-5, with D perhaps TRBD1 (6 bases). The CDR3 covers 13 residues. Trimming took 2 bases from V and 9 from J, leaving 11 bases between them. CDR1 LNHNV and CDR2 YYDKDF come from the germline V gene (reference sequence). The CDR3 nucleotides are TGTGCCACCAGCAGACACAGGGATCCGCCCCAGCATTTT. This sequence encodes CATSRHRDPPQHF. Full variable domain (rest looked up from reference TRBV15 and TRBJ1-5): DAMVIQNPRYQVTQFGKPVTLSCSQTLNHNVMYWYQQKSSQAPKLLFHYYDKDFNNEADTPDNFQSRRPNTSFCFLDIRSPGLGDTAMYLCATSRHRDPPQHFGDGTRLSIL.

On this clonotype: Being one base from a much bigger clone, this may be a read error. The genes are TRBV11-2 and TRBJ1-3; 8 positions agree with TRBD1. The germline gives CDR1 SGHAT, CDR2 FQNNGV. The V and J ends lost 6 bases and 2 bases, in that order; junction bases with no gene match: 3. The CDR3 spans 14 residues. The CDR3 protein is CASRPTGAGNTIYF. CDR3 nucleotide sequence: TGTGCCAGCAGGCCGACAGGGGCTGGAAACACCATATATTTT. Drawing the rest from reference TRBV11-2 and TRBJ1-3, the complete variable domain is EAGVAQSPRYKIIEKRQSVAFWCNPISGHATLYWYQQILGQGPKLLIQFQNNGVVDDSQLPKDRFSAERLKGVDSTLKIQPAKLEDSAVYLCASRPTGAGNTIYFGEGSWLTVV.

A note on this clonotype: A much larger clone is a single base away; this may be a read error. The gene calls are TRBV19 and TRBJ2-5; TRBD1 might be the D (6 bases). Germline values: CDR1 LNHDA, CDR2 SQIVND (reference sequence). The CDR3 has 16 amino acids. CDR3: CTSSLDSGVPRETQYF. CDR3 DNA sequence: TGTACCAGTAGTCTGGACTCAGGGGTCCCTAGAGAGACCCAGTACTTC.

About this clonotype itself: A much more abundant neighbour one base away suggests this may be a read error. The rearrangement links TRBV4-2 to TRBJ1-5; D unclear. The CDR3 sequence is 17 residues long. V was cut by 0 bases and J by 0 bases, with 12 bases left in between. The germline gives CDR1 LGHNA, CDR2 YNFKEQ. CDR3 DNA: TGTGCCAGCAGCCAAGAGAGCAGCGTCTATAGCAATCAGCCCCAGCATTTT. Translating gives CASSQESSVYSNQPQHF.

This clonotype was seen repeatedly, ten times or more. This sequence joins TRBV2 and TRBJ2-2, with TRBD1 matching 8 bases. The V gene end was trimmed by 10 bases and the J gene end by 4 bases; junction bases not matched to a gene: 11. CDR3 length: 15 amino acids. Germline assignment: CDR1 SNHLY and CDR2 FYNNEI. The CDR3 DNA reads TGTGCCACCAGGGAGACAGGGGTAGGCACCGGGGAGCTGTTTTTT. Its translation is CATRETGVGTGELFF.